This T cell receptor beta chain was recovered during a study of STAT5B mutations in CD4+ large granular lymphocyte leukemia (dated 2022 in TCRdb). Some background on the complete study: Among healthy controls, the CDR3 'QG' motif was associated with a particular HLA allele. The study compared the TCRbeta repertoires of patients with CD4+ T-cell large granular lymphocyte leukemia against those of healthy blood donors. Flow cytometry on FACSCanto II or FACSVerse confirmed that purified fractions exceeded 95% purity among lymphocytes.

TCRbeta rearrangements were sequenced from genomic DNA using the immunoSEQ assay at survey resolution. The study's processing was this. In the TCR sequencing data, the lowest productive clonotype frequency that could be detected was 2.59 x 10-5. Only productive TCRbeta rearrangements, meaning sequences that were complete and in-frame, were kept for the analyses. Simpson clonality, calculated in the immunoSEQ Analyzer version 3.0, was used as the measure of sample clonality. Clones were binned by frequency as very rare, small, medium, large (1-20%) or hyperexpanded (>20%). OLGA 1.2.3 estimated generation probabilities, VDJtools produced V-gene circos plots, VDJdb was queried for specificities, and GLIPH identified CDR3 motifs. TCRdb mirrors the immuneACCESS table, restricted to in-frame sequences. Some clones are absent from its copies; in checked studies, under half trace to an unresolved V gene, and the reason for the others is unknown. V and J calls and clone size are those listed in that table; D and trimming were worked out from the DNA. Here the sample has over 30,000 clones; 81% occur a single time. The top ten constitute approximately 4% of the sample.

Including cysteine and phenylalanine, the CDR3 has 10 amino acids. The only DNA kept is the CDR3, 30 bases in frame from the first base. Trimming removed 3 bases from V and 11 bases from J, leaving 10 bases between the germline ends. CDR1 and CDR2, per the germline V gene (reference sequence), are DFQATT and SNEGSKA. The healthy control group was made up of 37 blood donors, and the Finnish Red Cross blood service supplied their buffy coats. All TCR-sequenced material derived from peripheral blood: patient blood samples and healthy donor buffy coats. Peripheral blood mononuclear cells were isolated by Ficoll-Hypaque gradient centrifugation. CD4+ cells were purified magnetically from the buffy coats of healthy controls. The Gentra Puregene Cell and Tissue kit was used to extract genomic DNA, and a Qubit 2.0 fluorometer was used to measure the amount of genomic DNA. This clone came up a few times. Its antigen remains undetermined. The record has no base qualities; no much larger clone is one base away.

On the study overall, not on this receptor specifically: Compared with healthy CD4+ repertoires, CD4-sorted patient repertoires appeared more clonal, and this difference remained even after the putative leukemic clones were removed. Each patient's main leukemic clonotypes were private, but around 27% of these clonotypes showed up at low frequency in the non-leukemic repertoires of other patients. Enrichment of TRBV06-family usage was observed among the top patient clones (8/27) relative to healthy controls (2/35). Data were not HLA-matched; higher clonality in CD4+ versus CD8+ T-LGLL could reflect the relatively small sample size.

Here the chain combines TRBV20-1 and TRBJ1-1, with no confident D gene call. Material: CD4+ T cells from blood buffy coats. The receptor comes from a human donor in good health. The CDR3: CSARPVRAFF. The bases are TGCAGTGCTAGGCCAGTCCGGGCTTTCTTT.